Listed below are T cell receptor beta chains from one sample, sequenced in a study of T cells in Graves' hyperthyroidism and ophthalmopathy. TCRdb re-derived calls from the multiplex PCR reads in MiXCR, one entry per CDR3 protein. The table shows 600,000 or so distinct CDR3 sequences, with approximately 44% occurring only once. Sequenced input: peripheral blood or thyroid tissue (not recorded which). These receptors were obtained from a woman between 18 and 29 years old with Graves' hyperthyroidism. CDR3s include the opening cysteine and the closing phenylalanine or tryptophan. A D gene is named only where the DNA matches it firmly. Clone sizes are given selectively: once, few, many, or a class where the clone is expanded.

CDR3 DNA,CDR3 protein,V gene,clone size,J gene,D gene
TGTGCCAGCAGTTCCACGAGATATACGGACACTGAAGCTTTCTTT,CASSSTRYTDTEAFF,TRBV7-7,few,TRBJ1-1,-
TGTGCCAGCAGCTTGTTCGCGGGGAACACTGAAGCTTTCTTT,CASSLFAGNTEAFF,TRBV7-9,many,TRBJ1-1,-
TGCGCCAGCAGCCAAGTCCAGCGCGGAGACCACGAGCAGTACTTC,CASSQVQRGDHEQYF,TRBV7-8,-,TRBJ2-7,-
TGTGCTATCCCGGGAATCGAGCAGTACTTC,CAIPGIEQYF,TRBV10-3,-,TRBJ2-7,-
TGTGCCAGCAGCCAAGACAGCTCTGGGGCCAACGTCCTGACTTTC,CASSQDSSGANVLTF,TRBV14,many,TRBJ2-6,-
TGTGCCACCAGTGACGTCGGAGATGTAAAGACCCAGTACTTC,CATSDVGDVKTQYF,TRBV24-1,-,TRBJ2-5,-
TGTGCCAGCAGCAGACAGGGGTTGGCTAATGAAAAACTGTTTTTT,CASSRQGLANEKLFF,TRBV7-2,-,TRBJ1-4,TRBD1
TGTGCCAGCAGACGGACTAGGGCCTACGAGCAGTACTTC,CASRRTRAYEQYF,TRBV28,few,TRBJ2-7,TRBD2
TGTGCCACCAAAAAGGGCAATCAGCCCCAGCATTTT,CATKKGNQPQHF,TRBV15,few,TRBJ1-5,-
TGCGCCAGCAGCCATCTAGGGCCGGGGAACACTGAAGCTTTCTTT,CASSHLGPGNTEAFF,TRBV7-3,-,TRBJ1-1,-
TGCAGCGCTCCAACTGTCAGGGGGCTTGACTATGGCTACACCTTC,CSAPTVRGLDYGYTF,TRBV29-1,few,TRBJ1-2,TRBD1
TGTGCCAGCAGTTATGTCGGGCAGACTAATGAAAAACTGTTTTTT,CASSYVGQTNEKLFF,TRBV10-3,-,TRBJ1-4,-
TGTGCCACCGCAGGGACTTCTGGAAACACCATATATTTT,CATAGTSGNTIYF,TRBV7-9,few,TRBJ1-3,-
TGTGCCAGTAGTCCAGCGGGAGATGAGACCCAGTACTTC,CASSPAGDETQYF,TRBV19,-,TRBJ2-5,TRBD2
TGTGCCAGTAGTATAACCGAGATGTCAGCCTTTTCCTCTGGGGCCAACGTCCTGACTTTC,CASSITEMSAFSSGANVLTF,TRBV19,few,TRBJ2-6,-
TGTGCCACCAGCAGAGTTGGAGGTGGGGGCACAGATACGCAGTATTTT,CATSRVGGGGTDTQYF,TRBV15,-,TRBJ2-3,-
TGTGCCAGCATAGAGGGGGCAGATGGCTACACCTTC,CASIEGADGYTF,TRBV11-1,-,TRBJ1-2,TRBD1
TGTGCCAGCGCTACGTCCCCCTACGAGCAGTACTTC,CASATSPYEQYF,TRBV7-8,many,TRBJ2-7,-
TGCAGCGTTGGGGGGGGGGCGTTTACTGAAGCTTTCTTT,CSVGGGAFTEAFF,TRBV29-1,many,TRBJ1-1,-
TGTGCCAGCCGGCCCTTACACGGGGGCAACGAGCAGTACTTC,CASRPLHGGNEQYF,TRBV2,-,TRBJ2-7,-
TGTGCCAGCACCGGGAGGGCTCAGACCCAGTACTTC,CASTGRAQTQYF,TRBV7-9,-,TRBJ2-5,TRBD2
TGTGCCAGCAGTGAAGCTAGGGGGTCCGAGACCCAGTACTTC,CASSEARGSETQYF,TRBV2,-,TRBJ2-5,-
TGCAGTGCAAGTGTTCCGGGGCGGGGGGGTGGCTACACCTTC,CSASVPGRGGGYTF,TRBV20-1,-,TRBJ1-2,-
TGTGCCAGCAGGACAGCCCAAGAGACCCAGTACTTC,CASRTAQETQYF,TRBV2,-,TRBJ2-5,-
TGTGCCAGCAGGCCCTACGAGTCCGACAGCTATGGCTACACCTTC,CASRPYESDSYGYTF,TRBV2,many,TRBJ1-2,-
TGTGCCAGCTCACCAAGGACAGGGGGCCTGAGTAACTATGGCTACACCTTC,CASSPRTGGLSNYGYTF,TRBV11-2,-,TRBJ1-2,TRBD1
TGTGCCAGCAGCCAGGACAGGGAGCTGTTTTTT,CASSQDRELFF,TRBV7-2,few,TRBJ2-2,-
TGCGCCAGCAGCCAAGACGAGGGGACCGGAAACACCATATATTTT,CASSQDEGTGNTIYF,TRBV4-3,-,TRBJ1-3,-
TGTGCCAGCAGTAACTACGGGACCGGAAACACCATATATTTT,CASSNYGTGNTIYF,TRBV25-1,-,TRBJ1-3,-
TGTGCCACCAGGAGAGGCAACGAGCAGTACTTC,CATRRGNEQYF,TRBV10-3,many,TRBJ2-7,-
TGTGCCAGCAGCTTAGCCCCGTTGCTCTCTGGAAACACCATATATTTT,CASSLAPLLSGNTIYF,TRBV7-6,many,TRBJ1-3,-
TGTGCCAGCAGTGATGGACCGTCGGATGGCTACACCTTC,CASSDGPSDGYTF,TRBV12-3/TRBV12-4,few,TRBJ1-2,-
TGTGCCAGCAGCGGGACAGGGGTCAATCAGCCCCAGCATTTT,CASSGTGVNQPQHF,TRBV9,many,TRBJ1-5,TRBD1
TGTGCCAGCAGTCTTGTCGGGGGGAGATCCTACGAGCAGTACTTC,CASSLVGGRSYEQYF,TRBV2,-,TRBJ2-7,TRBD2
TGTGCCAGCAGCCCTCAAAACAACCGGGGTGAGACCCAGTACTTC,CASSPQNNRGETQYF,TRBV7-9,-,TRBJ2-5,-
TGTGCTAGCAGCCCCGGGGGGACAGGTTGGGAGACCCAGTACTTC,CASSPGGTGWETQYF,TRBV7-7,many,TRBJ2-5,-
TGTGCCAGCAGTGGCGGCGAGCACACCGGGGAGCTGTTTTTT,CASSGGEHTGELFF,TRBV2,many,TRBJ2-2,-
TGTGCCAGCAGCTTTGGGGTATCGAGTGAAAAACTGTTTTTT,CASSFGVSSEKLFF,TRBV7-9,-,TRBJ1-4,-
TGTGCCAGTAGTCTCCGGCCTCAAGAGACCCGGTACTTC,CASSLRPQETRYF,TRBV19,-,TRBJ2-5,-
TGTGCCAGCACCCTAACCGGGTATGGCTACACCTTC,CASTLTGYGYTF,TRBV7-9,few,TRBJ1-2,-
TGTGCCAGCAGCCGCCCACGGCAGGGGAGCTACGAGCAGTACTTC,CASSRPRQGSYEQYF,TRBV7-6,-,TRBJ2-7,-
TGCAGCACTCGGGACAGCGATCAGCCCCAGCATTTT,CSTRDSDQPQHF,TRBV29-1,-,TRBJ1-5,TRBD1
TGTGCCAGCAGCCTTTCGGACGAGAACACTGAAGCTTTCTTT,CASSLSDENTEAFF,TRBV7-9,-,TRBJ1-1,-
TGTGCCAGCAGCCAACCGAAGACAGGGCCAATGAACACTGAAGCTTTCTTT,CASSQPKTGPMNTEAFF,TRBV5-1,few,TRBJ1-1,TRBD1
TGTGCCAGCCTGCCCCTTGGGACAGGGGGATTCGGGGCCAACGTCCTGACTTTC,CASLPLGTGGFGANVLTF,TRBV7-9,few,TRBJ2-6,TRBD1
TGCAGCGGGGGGGGTCTAATGAACACTGAAGCTTTCTTT,CSGGGLMNTEAFF,TRBV29-1,-,TRBJ1-1,-
TGCGCCAGCAGCTTGGAGACTACCTGGTACTTC,CASSLETTWYF,TRBV5-1,many,TRBJ2-5,-
TGTGCCAGCAGCCCAAGGGCCCCGGCCGATGGCTACACCTTC,CASSPRAPADGYTF,TRBV14,once,TRBJ1-2,-
TGCAGTGCGATCCCAGGGGGGGGAAACGAGCAGTACTTC,CSAIPGGGNEQYF,TRBV20-1,once,TRBJ2-7,-
TGTGCCAGCAGCTCTCACGGGACAAATAATCAGCCCCAGCATTTT,CASSSHGTNNQPQHF,TRBV7-2,-,TRBJ1-5,-
TGCAGCGTTGAACCACAGGGGGCGCGTTACACTGAAGCTTTCTTT,CSVEPQGARYTEAFF,TRBV29-1,few,TRBJ1-1,TRBD1
TGTGCCAGCAGCTCGTCGGGCGCGAACACTGAAGCTTTCTTT,CASSSSGANTEAFF,TRBV7-6,-,TRBJ1-1,-
TGCAGCGTCCAGAACTGGGGACGTGGGGAGCAGTACTTC,CSVQNWGRGEQYF,TRBV29-1,-,TRBJ2-7,-